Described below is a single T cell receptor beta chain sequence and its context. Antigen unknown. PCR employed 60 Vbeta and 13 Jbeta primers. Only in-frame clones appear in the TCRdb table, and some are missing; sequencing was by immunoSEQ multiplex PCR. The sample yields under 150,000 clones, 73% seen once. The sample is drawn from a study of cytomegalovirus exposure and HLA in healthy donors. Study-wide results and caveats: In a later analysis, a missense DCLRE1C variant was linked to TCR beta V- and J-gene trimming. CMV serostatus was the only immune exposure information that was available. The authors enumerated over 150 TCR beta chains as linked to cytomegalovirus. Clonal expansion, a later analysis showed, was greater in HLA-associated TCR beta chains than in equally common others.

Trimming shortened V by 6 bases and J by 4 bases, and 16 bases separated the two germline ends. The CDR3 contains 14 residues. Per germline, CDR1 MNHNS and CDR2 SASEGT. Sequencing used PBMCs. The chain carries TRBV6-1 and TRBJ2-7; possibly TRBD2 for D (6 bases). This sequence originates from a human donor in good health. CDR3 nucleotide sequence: TGTGCCAGCAGGAGGGCGGGAAGTATTTACGAGCAGTACTTC. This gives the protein CASRRAGSIYEQYF.